Below are 9 T cell receptor beta chains sequenced from a single sample in a study of beta chain features in type 1 diabetes. General observations from the study: Shorter TCRB CDR3s, moderately but significantly so, were found in Type 1 diabetes patients in all four CD4+ subsets.

The investigators reverse transcribed all of the isolated RNA, so they sequenced expressed TCRB transcripts. The data were produced by immunoSEQ multiplex PCR, yet TCRdb's version contains in-frame clones alone and is incomplete. The repertoire holds roughly 150,000 clones, with about 9.3% as singletons. Their target antigens are unknown. The source material was central memory CD4+ T cells from blood. Receptor source: a young man with type 1 diabetes.

A few counts support this clone. V gene TRBV19 combines with J gene TRBJ2-2; 7 bases align to TRBD2. From germline, CDR1 is LNHDA and CDR2 SQIVND (reference sequence). The CDR3 contains 14 residues. Trimming took 5 bases from V and 6 from J; bases not matched to a gene: 6. CDR3 DNA sequence: TGTGCCAGTAGTCGGGGGAGGGGTGCCGGGGAGCTGTTTTTT. Translating it yields CASSRGRGAGELFF. Together with reference TRBV19 and TRBJ2-2, the CDR3 gives the full variable domain: DGGITQSPKYLFRKEGQNVTLSCEQNLNHDAMYWYRQDPGQGLRLIYYSQIVNDFQKGDIAEGYSVSREKKESFPLTVTSAQKNPTAFYLCASSRGRGAGELFFGEGSRLTVL.

The gene calls are TRBV30 and TRBJ2-4; TRBD2 aligns across 10 bases. The CDR3 is 17 amino acids. Germline assignment: CDR1 GTSNPN and CDR2 SVGIG (reference sequence). V shed 0 bases and J 1 base; nucleotides not matched to a gene: 6. Here the CDR3 DNA reads TGTGCCTGGAGTGTACCCAGCGGGAGGGGTGCCAAAAACATTCAGTACTTC. Amino acid sequence: CAWSVPSGRGAKNIQYF.

This clone was seen a few times. The chain combines TRBV6-6 with TRBJ1-5; D is unresolved. CDR3 length: 14 residues. Germline assignment: CDR1 MNHNY and CDR2 SVGAGI (reference sequence). Deletions cut 7 bases from V and 0 bases from J, with 10 bases between. The CDR3 protein is CASTRDYSNQPQHF. The CDR3 DNA is TGTGCCAGCACGAGGGATTATAGCAATCAGCCCCAGCATTTT.

The sample holds a few counts of this clone. V and J are TRBV7-9 and TRBJ2-1, with no clear D. This CDR3 is 13 amino acids long. V lost 9 bases to trimming and J lost 8 bases, with 17 bases between them. CDR1 is SEHNR, CDR2 FQNEAQ, per germline (reference sequence). The CDR3: CASALSEYHEQFF. CDR3 coding DNA: TGTGCCAGTGCCTTGTCGGAGTACCATGAGCAGTTCTTC.

J is TRBJ2-3 and V is TRBV2; D may be TRBD2 (5 bases). Germline lookup yields CDR1 SNHLY and CDR2 FYNNEI. V shed 5 bases and J shed 1 base, with 7 bases lying between them. The CDR3 runs 13 residues. DNA for the CDR3: TGTGCCAGCAGTCCCGGGGGCACAGATACGCAGTATTTT. Translating gives CASSPGGTDTQYF.

This clone was detected only a few times. This rearrangement joins TRBV30 to TRBJ2-1; tentative D call: TRBD2 (6 bases). Germline V gives CDR1 GTSNPN, CDR2 SVGIG (reference sequence). V gave up 4 bases and J gave up 5 bases, with 18 bases separating them. The CDR3 sequence is 15 residues long. The CDR3 spells CAWIPVIGGNNEQFF. In DNA form, the CDR3 reads TGTGCCTGGATCCCTGTAATTGGCGGGAACAATGAGCAGTTCTTC.

In this sample, this clone turned up a few times. The chain's CDR3 is CASRERLTNEKLFF. CDR3 coding DNA: TGTGCCAGCAGGGAGAGGTTGACTAATGAAAAACTGTTTTTT. This chain links TRBV27 with TRBJ1-4; no reliable D call. Germline V gives CDR1 MNHEY, CDR2 SMNVEV (reference sequence). The CDR3 length is 14 residues. With 6 bases removed from V and 2 bases from J, the gap between germline ends came to 10 bases.

Only a few counts were recorded for this clone. V gene TRBV11-3 combines with J gene TRBJ2-2; D gene unclear. Trimming cost V 4 bases and J 4 bases, with 7 bases left between them. Germline V gives CDR1 SGHNT, CDR2 YENEEA. The length of the CDR3 is 13 residues. This CDR3 reads CASSSPGTGELFF. Here the CDR3 DNA reads TGTGCCAGCAGCTCCCCGGGCACCGGGGAGCTGTTTTTT.

This clone was counted a few times. The J gene is TRBJ2-4, the V gene TRBV7-2, with a weak D call TRBD2 (5 bases). This CDR3 contains 16 residues. The V end was cut by 2 bases, the J end by 0 bases, with 11 bases between. Germline V gives CDR1 SGHTA, CDR2 FQGNSA. The CDR3 DNA follows: TGTGCCAGCAGCTTAAGGACTGGCTTAGCCAAAAACATTCAGTACTTC. Protein product: CASSLRTGLAKNIQYF.